The 10 T cell receptor beta chains listed next were all sequenced from one sample in a study of T cells in Graves' hyperthyroidism and ophthalmopathy. RNA transcripts provided the source from which TCR beta CDR3 regions were amplified. First-round RT-PCR with HTBI primers amplified the TCR CDR3 region. Each CDR3 protein gets one entry after TCRdb re-called the multiplex PCR reads with MiXCR. This table holds approximately 40,000 distinct CDR3 sequences, roughly half found once. Sequenced sample: blood. These receptors were taken from a man aged 40-50 years with Graves' ophthalmopathy.

This clonotype was seen a handful of times. V is TRBV20-1 and J is TRBJ2-1, with D tentatively TRBD1 (7 bases). V gave up 6 bases and J gave up 9 bases, with 24 bases separating them. This CDR3 region has 15 residues. Germline CDR1 DFQATT, CDR2 SNEGSKA (reference sequence). The CDR3 loop is CSALPGGGVNVEQFF. The CDR3 bases are TGCAGTGCCCTCCCAGGAGGGGGCGTTAATGTTGAGCAGTTCTTC.

The gene calls are TRBV12-3 or TRBV12-4 and TRBJ1-5; D is perhaps TRBD1 (5 bases). The CDR3 contains 14 residues. V was pared by 5 bases and J by 7 bases, with 15 bases between. The CDR3 spells CASSDPGEYQPQHF. The CDR3 DNA sequence: TGTGCCAGCAGTGATCCGGGGGAATACCAGCCCCAGCATTTT.

The chain uses TRBV24-1 and TRBJ2-7; tentatively, D is TRBD1 or TRBD2 (5 bases each). The CDR3 extends over 15 amino acids. V was trimmed by 5 bases and J by 1 base, leaving 14 bases between them. CDR1 is KGHDR and CDR2 is SFDVKD in the germline V gene. CDR3 bases: TGTGCCACCAGTGCCCCCCGGGACGGTTCCTACGAGCAGTACTTC. Protein sequence: CATSAPRDGSYEQYF.

This clonotype appeared a single time. V and J are TRBV5-5 and TRBJ1-2, with 7 bases lining up with TRBD1. Germline V lookup: CDR1 SGHKS, CDR2 YYEKEE (reference sequence). CDR3 length: 12 amino acids. With 2 bases clipped from V and 8 bases from J, the junction kept 3 bases outside the gene matches. The CDR3 protein is CASSLQGQGYTF. CDR3 sequence (DNA): TGTGCCAGCAGCTTACAGGGGCAAGGCTACACCTTC.

In its sample, this clonotype ranks as medium-sized. V is TRBV2 and J is TRBJ1-2, with a possible D match to TRBD1 (6 bases). This CDR3 has 13 amino acids. The V and J ends lost 3 bases and 5 bases respectively, with 10 bases between them. Germline V CDR1 and CDR2: SNHLY, FYNNEI. The CDR3 spells CASSDTGIYGYTF. The CDR3 DNA is TGTGCCAGCAGTGATACAGGGATTTATGGCTACACCTTC.

This clonotype was recorded many times. CDR3 DNA: TGCAGTGCTCGGGACGGGTATCAGCCCCAGCATTTT. Translated: CSARDGYQPQHF. The rearrangement uses TRBV20-1 and TRBJ1-5, with a tentative D call TRBD1 (5 bases). The CDR3 has 12 amino acids. The germline gives CDR1 DFQATT, CDR2 SNEGSKA (reference sequence). Trimming cost V 5 bases and J 5 bases, with 10 bases left between them.

As for this clonotype: The junction and the germline gene differ at one end; a read error may be behind it. The chain recombines TRBV20-1 with TRBJ1-1; D may be TRBD1 (5 bases). Germline V gene lookup returns CDR1 DFQATT and CDR2 SNEGSKA (reference sequence). The CDR3 has 12 amino acids. CDR3: CSARETGGEASF. In DNA form, the CDR3 reads TGCAGTGCTAGAGAGACGGGGGGTGAAGCTTCCTTT.

This clonotype was picked up many times. J is TRBJ2-1 and V is TRBV12-3 or TRBV12-4; D not resolved. The CDR3 totals 11 residues. V dropped 8 bases and J dropped 5 bases, with 7 bases sitting between them. The DNA for the CDR3 is TGTGCCAGCGCTAGGAACAATGAGCAGTTCTTC. Protein: CASARNNEQFF.

This chain uses TRBV29-1 with TRBJ2-3, with 14 bases lining up with TRBD2. Per the germline V gene, CDR1 is SQVTM and CDR2 is ANQGSEA. V was clipped by 3 bases and J by 4 bases; unmatched bases: 0. The CDR3 contains 14 residues. CDR3 sequence reads: CSVEGLAGADTQYF. CDR3 coding DNA: TGCAGCGTTGAGGGACTAGCGGGGGCAGATACGCAGTATTTT.

In its sample, this clonotype was seen a few times. This chain joins TRBV2 and TRBJ1-3; 7 nucleotides match TRBD1. From germline, CDR1 is SNHLY and CDR2 FYNNEI. This CDR3 contains 15 residues. V dropped 4 bases and J dropped 6; count of bases not matched to a gene: 9. The CDR3 reads CASSVGGGQANTIYF. CDR3 sequence (DNA): TGTGCCAGCAGTGTGGGGGGTGGACAGGCAAACACCATATATTTT. The whole variable domain, remainder taken from reference TRBV2 and TRBJ1-3, is EPEVTQTPSHQVTQMGQEVILRCVPISNHLYFYWYRQILGQKVEFLVSFYNNEISEKSEIFDDQFSVERPDGSNFTLKIRSTKLEDSAMYFCASSVGGGQANTIYFGEGSWLTVV.